This T cell receptor beta chain emerged from a study of T cells in Graves' hyperthyroidism and ophthalmopathy. V lost 5 bases and J 5 bases, leaving 21 bases between the germline ends. Germline values: CDR1 LGHDT, CDR2 YNNKEL (reference sequence). The CDR3 consists of 16 residues. This clonotype has at least ten counts. Newly diagnosed patients aged 18 to 65 had hyperthyroidism of under 2 months' duration. Researchers amplified the TCR beta CDR3 regions from RNA transcripts. The HTBI primer set drove a first-round RT-PCR of the TCR CDR3. One entry per CDR3 protein results from TCRdb running MiXCR on the multiplex PCR reads. The profile covers some 92,000 distinct CDR3 sequences, with roughly 40% appearing a single time and roughly 10% taken by the ten largest.

The chain combines TRBV3-1 with TRBJ2-5; tentatively, D is TRBD1 (6 bases). The clonotype comes from a woman aged 25 to 39 with Graves' hyperthyroidism. Material: peripheral blood or thyroid tissue (not recorded which). The CDR3 sequence: CASSGRDKEIHETQYF. The CDR3, as DNA: TGTGCCAGCAGCGGCCGGGACAAGGAGATCCACGAGACCCAGTACTTC.